This T cell receptor beta chain was retrieved from a study of control samples from healthy donors and cancer patients. Profiled with immunoSEQ multiplex PCR; TCRdb holds only in-frame clones, not every one. The data show about 130,000 clones, 80% to 95% seen once. The CDR3 length is 13 residues. Trimming stripped 5 bases from V and 2 bases from J, with 9 bases between. This chain uses TRBV12-3 or TRBV12-4 with TRBJ1-2; D is uncertain. Sequenced input: blood. This TCR derives from a man between 18 and 35 years old in good health. The CDR3 region has the DNA TGTGCCAGCAGTCTGACCGTCAACTATGGCTACACCTTC. Residues: CASSLTVNYGYTF.